This T cell receptor beta chain was profiled in a study of cytomegalovirus exposure and HLA in healthy donors. Germline CDR1 and CDR2: SGDLS and YYNGEE. The CDR3 length is 15 residues. V lost 0 bases and J lost 4, with 12 bases in between. Whole-study results and caveats: There were some public TCRs occurring in many donors, but most TCR sequences were rare.

The PCR contained 60 Vbeta and 13 Jbeta primers. The assay was immunoSEQ multiplex PCR, and TCRdb's table has in-frame clones only and misses some. The repertoire holds roughly 93,000 clones, with around three quarters as singletons. To note about this clone: Its cognate antigen is unknown.

This chain uses TRBV9 with TRBJ2-3; weak D call: TRBD2 (6 bases). What was sequenced was PBMCs. The origin of this receptor is a man aged 30-40 years in good health and CMV-seronegative. CDR3 nucleotides: TGTGCCAGCAGCGTAGTGGCGGGAAGTTCAGATACGCAGTATTTT. Translating gives CASSVVAGSSDTQYF.